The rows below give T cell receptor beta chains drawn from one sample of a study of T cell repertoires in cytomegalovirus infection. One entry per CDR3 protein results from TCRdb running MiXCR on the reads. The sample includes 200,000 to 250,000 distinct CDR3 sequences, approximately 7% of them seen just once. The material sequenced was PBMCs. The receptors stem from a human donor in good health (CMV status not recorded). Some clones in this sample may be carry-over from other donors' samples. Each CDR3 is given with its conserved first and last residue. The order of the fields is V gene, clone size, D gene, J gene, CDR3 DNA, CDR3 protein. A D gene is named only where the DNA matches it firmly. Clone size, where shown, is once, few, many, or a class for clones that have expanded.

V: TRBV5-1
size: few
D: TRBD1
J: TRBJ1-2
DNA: TGCGCCAGCAGCTTGGGGGGACAGAACAACTATGGCTACACCTTC
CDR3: CASSLGGQNNYGYTF

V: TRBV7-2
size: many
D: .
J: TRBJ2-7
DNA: TGTGCCAGCAGGCTTTCTGGGGGGCAGAACGAGCAGTACTTC
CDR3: CASRLSGGQNEQYF

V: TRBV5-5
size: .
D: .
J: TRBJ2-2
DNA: TGTGCCAGCAGCTTAGGGACGCAGACGTCCGCCGGGGAGCTGTTTTTT
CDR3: CASSLGTQTSAGELFF

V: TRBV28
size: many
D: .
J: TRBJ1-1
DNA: TGTGCCAGCAGTTCCCGGGAGGATGTGAACACTGAAGCTTTCTTT
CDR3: CASSSREDVNTEAFF

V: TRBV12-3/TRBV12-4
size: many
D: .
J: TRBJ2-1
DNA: TGTGCCAGCAGCCGGTCCCCGAGCTCCTACAATGAGCAGTTCTTC
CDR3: CASSRSPSSYNEQFF

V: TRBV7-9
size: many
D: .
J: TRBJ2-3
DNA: TGTGCCAGCAGCTTAGAGGGTGGGATCCAGCAGTATTTT
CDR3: CASSLEGGIQQYF

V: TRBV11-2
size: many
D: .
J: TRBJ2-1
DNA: TGTGCCAGCAGCCCTAGAGGGGGGGGGGCCTTGGAACAGTTCTTC
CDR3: CASSPRGGGALEQFF

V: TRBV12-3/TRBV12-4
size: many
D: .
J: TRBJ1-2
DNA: TGTGCCAGCAGTTTCGACAGGAGCTATGGCTACACCTTC
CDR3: CASSFDRSYGYTF

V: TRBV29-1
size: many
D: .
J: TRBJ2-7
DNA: TGCAGCGTTGAAGGGAGAAAGGGCTCCTACGAGCAGTACTTC
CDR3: CSVEGRKGSYEQYF

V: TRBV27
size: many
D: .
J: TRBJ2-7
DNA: TGTGCCAGCAGTTGGCGACAGTCTTACGAGCAGTACTTC
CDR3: CASSWRQSYEQYF

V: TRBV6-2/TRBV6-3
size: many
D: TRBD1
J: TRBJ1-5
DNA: TGTGCCAGCAGTTACTCAGAAGACAGGGGGTTTAGAAATCAGCCCCAGCATTTT
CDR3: CASSYSEDRGFRNQPQHF

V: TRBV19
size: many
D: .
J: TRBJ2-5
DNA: TGTGCCAGTACCCCGACTAGAGGAGAGACCCAGTACTTC
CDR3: CASTPTRGETQYF

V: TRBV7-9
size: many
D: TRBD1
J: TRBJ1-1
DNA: TGTGCCAGCAGCCGGAGGACAGGGGACACTGAAGCTTTCTTT
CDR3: CASSRRTGDTEAFF

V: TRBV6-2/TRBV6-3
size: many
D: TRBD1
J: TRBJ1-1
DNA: TGTGCCAGCACCGACTCGTGGACAGGGGGGCTAATGAACACTGAAGCTTTCTTT
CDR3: CASTDSWTGGLMNTEAFF

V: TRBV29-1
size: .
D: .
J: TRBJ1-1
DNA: TGCAGCGTTGCAGGGGCGCCCACTGAAGCTTTCTTT
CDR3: CSVAGAPTEAFF

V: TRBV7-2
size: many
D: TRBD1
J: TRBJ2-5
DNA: TGTGCCAGCAGCAGGTCAGGGGGCGGTGAGACCCAGTACTTC
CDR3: CASSRSGGGETQYF

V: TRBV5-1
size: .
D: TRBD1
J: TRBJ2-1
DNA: TGCGCCAGCAGCATCGGGACAGCGAATGAGCAGTTCTTC
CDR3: CASSIGTANEQFF

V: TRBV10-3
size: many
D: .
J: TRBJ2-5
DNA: TGTGCCATTTCCGGGGCTGTTGAAGAGACCCAGTACTTC
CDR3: CAISGAVEETQYF

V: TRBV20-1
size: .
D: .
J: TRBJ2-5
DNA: TGCAGTGCTAGAGATTTCGTCGGGGCGACTCTGGAGACCCAGTACTTC
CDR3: CSARDFVGATLETQYF

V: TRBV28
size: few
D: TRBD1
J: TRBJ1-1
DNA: TGTGCCAGCAGCCGCGACAGGGTGACAGCTTTCTTT
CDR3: CASSRDRVTAFF

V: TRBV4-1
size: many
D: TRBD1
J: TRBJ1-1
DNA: TGCGCCAGCAGCCAAGAGCGGACAGGGGTGAACACTGAAGCTTTCTTT
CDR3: CASSQERTGVNTEAFF

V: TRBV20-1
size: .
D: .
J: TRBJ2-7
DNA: TGCAGCTTAGACGCCAGGGGGGTGAACCGACGGCAGTACTTC
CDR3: CSLDARGVNRRQYF

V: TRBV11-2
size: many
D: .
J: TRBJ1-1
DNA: TGTGCCAGCAGCTTAGATTCGGAGAACACTGAAGCTTTCTTT
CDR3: CASSLDSENTEAFF

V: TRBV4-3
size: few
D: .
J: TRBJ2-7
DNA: TGCGCCAGCAGCCAAGAGCGCGGGCCTCCCTACGAGCAGTACTTC
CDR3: CASSQERGPPYEQYF

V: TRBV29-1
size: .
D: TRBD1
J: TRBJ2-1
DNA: TGCAGCTCCTCCTCCGGGACAGGGGGCAATGAGCAGTTCTTC
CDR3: CSSSSGTGGNEQFF

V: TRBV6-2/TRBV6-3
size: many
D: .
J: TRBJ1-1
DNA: TGTGCCAGCAGTGAATCCGGACTCCTGAACACTGAAGCTTTCTTT
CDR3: CASSESGLLNTEAFF

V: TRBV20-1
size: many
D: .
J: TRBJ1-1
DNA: TGCAGTGCTAGCTCTTGGCAGGCTTATACCGGGGCTTTCTTT
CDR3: CSASSWQAYTGAFF

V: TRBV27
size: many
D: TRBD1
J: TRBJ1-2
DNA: TGTGCCAGCAGTTTATGGCAGGGGGCTCATGGCTACACCTTC
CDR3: CASSLWQGAHGYTF

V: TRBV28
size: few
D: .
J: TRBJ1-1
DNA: TGTGCCAGCAGCCAATGGGGGCTCAACACTGAAGCTTTCTTT
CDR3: CASSQWGLNTEAFF

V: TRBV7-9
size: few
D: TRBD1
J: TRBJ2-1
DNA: TGTGCCAGCAGCGCCGGGACAGGGAAATACAATGAGCAGTTCTTC
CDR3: CASSAGTGKYNEQFF

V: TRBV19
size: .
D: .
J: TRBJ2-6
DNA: TGTGCCAGTAGTATTGGGGCTCCCTCTGGGGCCAACGTCCTGACTTTC
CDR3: CASSIGAPSGANVLTF

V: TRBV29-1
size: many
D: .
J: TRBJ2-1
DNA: TGCAGCGTTGAAGATCGGCAGGCCTTCTACAATGAGCAGTTCTTC
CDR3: CSVEDRQAFYNEQFF

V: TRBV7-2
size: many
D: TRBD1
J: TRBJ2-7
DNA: TGTGCCAGCAGACCTCCGGGACAGGGGCGCTACGAGCAGTACTTC
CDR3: CASRPPGQGRYEQYF

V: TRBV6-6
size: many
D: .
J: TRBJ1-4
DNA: TGTGCCAGCAGTTATCTTGGCCCTAATGAAAAACTGTTTTTT
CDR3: CASSYLGPNEKLFF

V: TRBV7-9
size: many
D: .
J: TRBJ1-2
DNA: TGTGCCAGCAGCCCCCCCCAGGACTATGGCTACACCTTC
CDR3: CASSPPQDYGYTF